The TCR beta chain described here comes from a study of Graves' ophthalmopathy and Graves' hyperthyroidism. Points from the study as a whole: A classifier, a 13-signature model, separated ophthalmopathy from stable hyperthyroidism with approximately 88% sensitivity and less than 83% specificity.

Germline loops: CDR1 DFQATT, CDR2 SNEGSKA (reference sequence). Trimming pared 0 bases from V and 3 bases from J, leaving 15 bases between. The CDR3 has 15 residues. About this clonotype: No antigen is known for it.

From RNA, the CDR3 regions of TCR beta chains were amplified and sequenced. Scientists carried out first-round RT-PCR using HTBI primers and then a second-round multiplex PCR. TCRdb processed the multiplex PCR reads anew with MiXCR; each CDR3 protein has one entry. The sample contains over a million distinct CDR3 sequences, 35% to 40% of which appear only once. The TCR originated in an adult man with Graves' hyperthyroidism. Sequenced input: peripheral blood or thyroid tissue (not recorded which). The genes are TRBV20-1 and TRBJ2-7; a possible D gene is TRBD2 (6 bases). As DNA, the CDR3 is TGCAGTGCTAGAGATTCTGGGGGGACGAACTACGAGCAGTACTTC. It is translated as CSARDSGGTNYEQYF.